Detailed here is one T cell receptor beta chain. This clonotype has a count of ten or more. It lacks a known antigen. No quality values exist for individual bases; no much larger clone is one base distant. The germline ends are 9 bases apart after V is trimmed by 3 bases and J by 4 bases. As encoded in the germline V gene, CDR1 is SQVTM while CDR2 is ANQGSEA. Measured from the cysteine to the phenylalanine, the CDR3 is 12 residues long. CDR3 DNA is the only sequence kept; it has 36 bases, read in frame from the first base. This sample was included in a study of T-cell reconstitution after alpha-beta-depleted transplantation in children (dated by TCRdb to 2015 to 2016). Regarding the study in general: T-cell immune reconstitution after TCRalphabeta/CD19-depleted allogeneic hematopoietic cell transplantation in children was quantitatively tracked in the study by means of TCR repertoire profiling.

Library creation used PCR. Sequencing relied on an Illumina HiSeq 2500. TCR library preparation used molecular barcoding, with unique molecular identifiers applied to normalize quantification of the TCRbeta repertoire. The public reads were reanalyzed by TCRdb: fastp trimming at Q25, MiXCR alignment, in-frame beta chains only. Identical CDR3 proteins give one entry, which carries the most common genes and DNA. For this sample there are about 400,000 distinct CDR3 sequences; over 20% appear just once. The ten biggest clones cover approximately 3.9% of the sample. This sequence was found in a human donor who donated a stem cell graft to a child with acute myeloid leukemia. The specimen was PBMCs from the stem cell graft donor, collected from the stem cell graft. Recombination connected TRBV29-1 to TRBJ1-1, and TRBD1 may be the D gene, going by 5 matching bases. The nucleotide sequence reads TGCAGCGTTGATGCGGGGCGCACTGAAGCTTTCTTT. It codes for CSVDAGRTEAFF.